The clone carrying this T cell receptor (beta chain) was seen a few times. What it recognizes is unknown. This record comes from a study of cytomegalovirus exposure and HLA in healthy donors. Regarding the study as a whole: The authors later found HLA-associated TCR beta chains more clonally expanded than equally common others. Across HLA loci, a later analysis found differing TCR association rates, with DRB1 most and HLA-C fewest. Researchers reported in a later analysis that common viral pathogens appeared linked to several top clusters. Analyses of presence and absence presupposed an approximately uniform sequencing depth across donors.

V gave up 4 bases and J gave up 8 bases, with 17 bases separating them. Germline CDR1 reads SEHNR; CDR2 reads FQNEAQ (reference sequence). The CDR3 is 14 amino acids. PCR employed 60 Vbeta and 13 Jbeta primers. Sequenced by immunoSEQ multiplex PCR; TCRdb stores in-frame clones only, minus some. The sample holds approximately 150,000 clones, around 75% seen once. The receptor was derived from a man aged 18 to 35 in good health and CMV-seropositive. Sequenced input: PBMCs. The chain employs TRBV7-9 and TRBJ1-2; D unclear. CDR3 sequence (DNA): TGTGCCAGCAGCTCTCAAAACCAAGCGGAGGGCTACACCTTC. Translated: CASSSQNQAEGYTF.